Given below is one T cell receptor beta chain in context. The antigen is not known. This record belongs to a study of T cell responses to AZD1222 COVID-19 vaccine. Method: immunoSEQ multiplex PCR; TCRdb's copy keeps in-frame clones and lacks some. This sample has roughly 140,000 clones, with roughly nine tenths found just once. Study findings and constraints: Baseline testing showed seropositivity in only six AZD1222 recipients.

The sample was peripheral blood, taken after recovery from COVID-19. The receptor's source is an adult who had recovered from COVID-19.

The CDR3 DNA is TGCGCCAGCAGCCAGCCCGAGGGGGGGGAGCAGTACTTC. It codes for CASSQPEGGEQYF. The rearrangement links TRBV4-3 to TRBJ2-7; TRBD2 is a possible D gene (7 bases). Germline CDR1 reads LGHNA; CDR2 reads YSLEER. The CDR3 loop spans 13 amino acids. Between the trimmed V and J ends, which lost 3 bases and 7 bases, there was a span of 13 bases.